Each of the 23 T cell receptor beta chains below was sequenced from the same sample in a study of blood T cells in healthy people across ages. Sample-barcoded 5' priming and a J-beta primer mix drove a second PCR of about 7 to 11 cycles. TCRdb re-derived calls from the 5' RACE reads in MiXCR, one entry per CDR3 protein. This sample carries about 1,800,000 distinct CDR3 sequences, approximately 28% of them seen once, and the ten largest clones take roughly 8%. The specimen sequenced was blood. These receptors came from a woman aged 25 to 39 in good health.

V gene TRBV29-1 combines with J gene TRBJ2-3, with D possibly matching TRBD1 (5 bases). V was shortened by 6 bases and J by 0 bases, with 13 bases between the two germline ends. Germline V gene data show CDR1 as SQVTM and CDR2 as ANQGSEA. CDR3 length: 14 amino acids. CDR3 sequence reads: CSVPNQGSTDTQYF. The CDR3 DNA reads TGCAGCGTCCCCAACCAGGGCAGCACAGATACGCAGTATTTT.

This clonotype was seen ten or more times. The genes are TRBV29-1 and TRBJ2-5; 13 bases fit TRBD2. The CDR3 length is 14 residues. V was clipped by 7 bases and J by 3 bases; unmatched bases: 5. Germline-derived CDR1 and CDR2 are SQVTM and ANQGSEA. The CDR3 DNA reads TGCAGCGGGGGGACTAGCGGGAATGAAGAGACCCAGTACTTC. This translates into CSGGTSGNEETQYF. The full variable domain, with the rest looked up from reference TRBV29-1 and TRBJ2-5, is SAVISQKPSRDICQRGTSLTIQCQVDSQVTMMFWYRQQPGQSLTLIATANQGSEATYESGFVIDKFPISRPNLTFSTLTVSNMSPEDSSIYLCSGGTSGNEETQYFGPGTRLLVL.

This clonotype was counted only a few times. This chain joins TRBV6-1 and TRBJ2-3; D perhaps matches TRBD1 (5 bases). The CDR3 is 15 amino acids. Trimming stripped 0 bases from V and 5 bases from J, with 12 bases between. The germline gives CDR1 MNHNS, CDR2 SASEGT. CDR3 nucleotides: TGTGCCAGCAGTGAAGCGGGGCGACAAGTAGATACGCAGTATTTT. Translated, it gives CASSEAGRQVDTQYF.

The table lists this clonotype with many counts. The V gene is TRBV12-3 or TRBV12-4, the J gene TRBJ2-4; D gene unclear. TRBJ2-7 matches the DNA end more closely, so the J call is doubtful. The CDR3 has 11 amino acids. This chain's CDR3 is CASSFQDEQYF. CDR3 DNA: TGTGCCAGCAGTTTTCAGGACGAGCAGTACTTC.

The chain carries TRBV28 and TRBJ1-2; D is unresolved. The CDR3 is 15 amino acids. V lost 7 bases and J 0 bases, leaving 15 bases between the germline ends. From germline, CDR1 is MDHEN and CDR2 SYDVKM. The CDR3: CASTEDGRANYGYTF. In nucleotides, the CDR3 is TGTGCCAGCACCGAAGATGGGCGAGCTAACTATGGCTACACCTTC.

This clonotype was detected many times. The rearrangement links TRBV10-3 to TRBJ2-7, with 7 bases matching TRBD1. CDR3 length: 14 amino acids. Trimming removed 6 bases from V and 0 bases from J; junction bases left unmatched: 5. CDR1 is ENHRY, CDR2 SYGVKD, per germline. CDR3 in amino acids: CAIRTGTASYEQYF. The CDR3 DNA reads TGTGCCATCAGAACCGGGACAGCCTCCTACGAGCAGTACTTC.

V is TRBV7-2 and J is TRBJ2-3, with 9 positions matching TRBD2. CDR1 and CDR2 from the germline V gene are SGHTA and FQGNSA. With V trimmed by 6 bases and J by 4 bases, 8 bases remained unmatched. The CDR3 sequence is 15 residues long. CDR3 protein: CASSLSGSIADTQYF. CDR3 coding DNA: TGTGCCAGCAGTCTTAGCGGGAGTATCGCAGATACGCAGTATTTT. The full variable domain, completed using reference TRBV7-2 and TRBJ2-3, is GAGVSQSPSNKVTEKGKDVELRCDPISGHTALYWYRQSLGQGLEFLIYFQGNSAPDKSGLPSDRFSAERTGGSVSTLTIQRTQQEDSAVYLCASSLSGSIADTQYFGPGTRLTVL.

A few counts support this clonotype. The rearrangement uses TRBV12-3 or TRBV12-4 and TRBJ1-2, with 8 nucleotides matching TRBD1. V trimming: 9 bases; J trimming: 5 bases; junction bases outside the gene matches: 11. The CDR3 length is 14 residues. CDR3 sequence reads: CASSVQGATYGYTF. The CDR3 region has the DNA TGTGCCAGTAGTGTCCAGGGGGCCACGTATGGCTACACCTTC.

The chain has TRBV7-3 and TRBJ1-6, with D possibly matching TRBD1 (6 bases). V was cut by 4 bases and J by 9 bases, with 10 bases left in between. Germline lookup yields CDR1 SGHTA and CDR2 FQGTGA. The CDR3 spans 13 residues. DNA of the CDR3: TGTGCCAGCAGCTACGACAGGAGTTCACCCCTCCACTTT. Protein product: CASSYDRSSPLHF.

There are a few counts of this clonotype. The V and J genes are TRBV20-1 and TRBJ1-5; 8 bases fit TRBD1. Germline V CDR1 and CDR2: DFQATT, SNEGSKA (reference sequence). This CDR3 has 15 amino acids. V was pared by 2 bases and J by 6 bases, with 9 bases of the junction left unmatched. The CDR3, as DNA: TGCAGTGCTAGAAAGGACAGGGCGGGATTTCAGCCCCAGCATTTT. Protein product: CSARKDRAGFQPQHF.

This sequence joins TRBV12-3 or TRBV12-4 and TRBJ2-4; a possible D gene is TRBD2 (6 bases). V was clipped by 7 bases and J by 8 bases, with 15 bases between them. The length of the CDR3 is 13 residues. CDR3 sequence (DNA): TGTGCCAGCACCTATACTACGGGGGACATTCAGTACTTC. Amino acids: CASTYTTGDIQYF.

This clonotype showed up just a few times. Mismatch with germline at one junction end may stem from a read error. The V call is TRBV6-5, the J call TRBJ2-6, with TRBD2 matching over 7 bases. Germline CDR1 MNHEY, CDR2 SVGAGI. The CDR3 covers 13 residues. The CDR3 nucleotides read TGTGCCACCTCCGGGGGGAGGACCAACATCCTGACTTTC. It translates to CATSGGRTNILTF.

This clonotype showed up many times. The J gene is TRBJ2-7, the V gene TRBV20-1; a possible D gene is TRBD1 (5 bases). V lost 5 bases and J 2 bases, leaving 10 bases between the germline ends. Germline values: CDR1 DFQATT, CDR2 SNEGSKA (reference sequence). The CDR3 loop spans 12 amino acids. The CDR3 is CSARDSAYEQYF. DNA of the CDR3: TGCAGTGCTCGTGACAGTGCCTACGAGCAGTACTTC.

J is TRBJ2-2 and V is TRBV7-9; D is ambiguous. V was trimmed by 5 bases and J by 6 bases, leaving 13 bases between them. From germline, CDR1 is SEHNR and CDR2 FQNEAQ (reference sequence). CDR3 length equals 14 residues. The CDR3 spells CASSQSREAGELFF. The CDR3 DNA reads as TGTGCCAGCAGCCAATCAAGGGAAGCCGGGGAGCTGTTTTTT.

Only a few counts were recorded for this clonotype. This chain joins TRBV7-2 and TRBJ1-5; unclear D gene. CDR3 length: 13 amino acids. V lost 5 bases, J lost 8 bases, and 13 bases lay in between. CDR1 and CDR2 from the germline V gene are SGHTA and FQGNSA. The CDR3 nucleotides are TGTGCCAGCAGCCGAGCCGTTCGGAAGCCCCAGCATTTT. It specifies CASSRAVRKPQHF.

The sample holds a few counts of this clonotype. The chain is built from TRBV3-1 and TRBJ2-6, with a weak D call TRBD2 (6 bases). V shed 3 bases and J shed 0 bases, with 15 bases lying between them. The length of the CDR3 is 18 residues. The germline V gene has CDR1 LGHDT and CDR2 YNNKEL (reference sequence). The chain's CDR3 is CASSHRPAGSSGANVLTF. CDR3 DNA: TGTGCCAGCAGCCACCGCCCCGCGGGGAGCTCTGGGGCCAACGTCCTGACTTTC.

This clonotype appeared a few times. This chain links TRBV11-2 with TRBJ1-1; D not certain. The V gene's germline CDR1 is SGHAT and CDR2 FQNNGV. V dropped 4 bases and J dropped 6 bases, with 15 bases sitting between them. This CDR3 comprises 14 residues. The CDR3 DNA reads as TGTGCCAGCAGCTCCATTAAAGGATGGGCTGAAGCTTTCTTT. Amino acid sequence: CASSSIKGWAEAFF.

This clonotype occurred a few times. V and J are TRBV29-1 and TRBJ2-3; tentatively, D is TRBD1 (6 bases). The CDR3 runs to 13 residues. Germline V gives CDR1 SQVTM, CDR2 ANQGSEA. The V gene lost 7 bases and the J gene lost 0 bases, with 11 bases spanning the gap. The CDR3 reads CSARGRSTDTQYF. As DNA, the CDR3 is TGCAGCGCCAGGGGAAGGAGCACAGATACGCAGTATTTT.

The table lists this clonotype with a few counts. The chain recombines TRBV7-6 with TRBJ2-2; TRBD1 matches at 9 bases. The length of the CDR3 is 15 residues. V was pared by 3 bases and J by 6 bases, with 5 bases of the junction left unmatched. Looked up from germline, CDR1 is SGHVS and CDR2 is FNYEAQ. As DNA, the CDR3 is TGTGCCAGCAGCTTCCGGGACAGGGAGGCCGGGGAGCTGTTTTTT. Translated, it gives CASSFRDREAGELFF.

This clonotype has at least ten counts. The V call is TRBV7-3, the J call TRBJ2-5; 7 bases match TRBD1. The germline CDR1 and CDR2 sequences are SGHTA and FQGTGA. The CDR3 has 15 residues. V lost 4 bases to trimming and J lost 2 bases; unmatched junction nucleotides: 7. The DNA for the CDR3 is TGTGCCAGCAGCTCCGGGACAGCGAGACAAGAGACCCAGTACTTC. The encoded protein is CASSSGTARQETQYF.

This clonotype was seen a handful of times. The chain links TRBV7-9 to TRBJ2-1, with TRBD2 identical over 10 bases. Germline V CDR1 and CDR2: SEHNR, FQNEAQ (reference sequence). V dropped 5 bases and J dropped 7; count of bases not matched to a gene: 8. The CDR3 sequence is 15 residues long. The CDR3 here is CASSRSGRKGNEQFF. The CDR3 DNA sequence: TGTGCCAGCAGCCGTAGCGGGAGGAAAGGGAATGAGCAGTTCTTC.

This clonotype was seen repeatedly, ten times or more. One end of the junction fails to match germline, which may point to a read error. As DNA, the CDR3 is TGCGCCAGCAGCCAAGTCGGACTAGCGGGAGAGCAGTTCTTC. Protein sequence: CASSQVGLAGEQFF. This sequence joins TRBV14 and TRBJ2-1; 12 nucleotides align to TRBD2. The CDR3 is made up of 14 amino acids. Looked up from germline, CDR1 is SGHDN and CDR2 is FVKESK.

This chain joins TRBV12-3 or TRBV12-4 and TRBJ2-7; D remains ambiguous. The CDR3 covers 13 residues. Trimming left V 6 bases short and J 5 bases short, with 14 bases between. Written as DNA, the CDR3 is TGTGCCAGCAGGGACCAGAACCGCGACGAGCAGTACTTC. Translated, it gives CASRDQNRDEQYF.